The text below deals with one TCR beta chain. These data come from a study of cytomegalovirus exposure and HLA in healthy donors. PCR amplification relied on 60 Vbeta primers (plus 13 Jbeta primers). Clones were sequenced by immunoSEQ multiplex PCR, and TCRdb holds only the in-frame ones, with some missing. Of around 80,000 clones listed, 65% to 75% are singletons. V lost 5 bases, J lost 5 bases, and 8 bases stayed unmatched. The CDR3 has 15 amino acids. Germline CDR1 SGHNT, CDR2 YENEEA. The chain recombines TRBV11-3 with TRBJ1-1; the match to TRBD1 covers 10 bases. Sequenced material: PBMCs. The source of this sequence is a man aged 35 to 55 in good health and CMV-seropositive. The CDR3 loop reads CASSLGQGEGTEAFF. The CDR3 coding sequence is TGTGCCAGCAGCCTTGGACAGGGGGAAGGGACTGAAGCTTTCTTT.